This TCR beta chain is from a study of blood T cell repertoires in COVID-19. Study details: Specimens from acute and convalescent COVID-19 originated in the United States, Italy and Spain. Nucleic acid was either cDNA or gDNA, and it came from T cells, B-cell-depleted T cells, or PBMCs.

Those who participated ranged in age from roughly 18 to 90 years and resided in 24 US areas. The data were produced by immunoSEQ multiplex PCR, yet TCRdb's version contains in-frame clones alone and is incomplete. The table includes 200,000 or so clones, 86% detected once. The TCR was taken from a woman aged 35 to 49 with acute COVID-19. The sample was PBMCs or T cells enriched from blood (not recorded which).

CDR3 loop: CASSANRGNTEAFF. In DNA, the CDR3 is TGTGCCAGCTCAGCTAACAGGGGGAACACTGAAGCTTTCTTT. The chain is built from TRBV18 and TRBJ1-1; 7 bases line up with TRBD1. The V gene's germline CDR1 is KGHSH and CDR2 LQKENI. There are 14 residues in the CDR3. The junction had 4 bases not matched to a gene; V was cut back by 5 bases and J by 1 base.